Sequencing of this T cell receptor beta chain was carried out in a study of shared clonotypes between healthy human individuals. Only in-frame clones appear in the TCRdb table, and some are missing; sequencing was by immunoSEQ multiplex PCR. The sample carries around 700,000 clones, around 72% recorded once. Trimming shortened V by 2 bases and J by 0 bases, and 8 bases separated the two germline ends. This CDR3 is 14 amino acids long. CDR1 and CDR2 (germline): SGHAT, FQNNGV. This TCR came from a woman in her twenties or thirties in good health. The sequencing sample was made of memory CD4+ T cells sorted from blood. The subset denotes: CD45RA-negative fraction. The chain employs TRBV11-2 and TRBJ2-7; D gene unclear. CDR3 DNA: TGTGCCAGCAGCTTACTAGAGGCCTCCTACGAGCAGTACTTC. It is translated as CASSLLEASYEQYF.